The entry below describes one T cell receptor (beta chain). The record originates from a study of cytomegalovirus exposure and HLA in healthy donors. Use of 60 Vbeta and 13 Jbeta primers characterized the PCR. TCRdb's table, derived via immunoSEQ multiplex PCR, lists solely in-frame clones and lacks some. This sample carries roughly 180,000 clones, more than 60% of them seen once, and the ten largest clones take 7.7%. The CDR3 totals 16 residues. After removal of 7 bases from V and 7 bases from J, the junction contained 10 bases not matched to a gene. In germline, CDR1 is SNHLY, CDR2 FYNNEI. Sequencing used PBMCs. This chain uses TRBV2 with TRBJ1-6; 10 positions agree with TRBD1. The origin of this receptor is a woman between 35 and 50 years old in good health and CMV-seropositive. In DNA form, the CDR3 reads TGTGCCAGCATGTCATTCGGGACAGGGGCAAATTCACCCCTCCACTTT. This translates into CASMSFGTGANSPLHF.